Listed here are 8 T cell receptor beta chains from one sample, sequenced in a study of vaccination effects on CD4 cells after COVID-19. No antigen has been identified for these receptors. The data were produced by immunoSEQ multiplex PCR, yet TCRdb's version contains in-frame clones alone and is incomplete. This repertoire shows about 73,000 clones, roughly 79% found once; its top ten account for just under 3%. Viral peptide pools were used in the ViraFEST assay to expand antigen-specific CD4+ T cells, and sequencing came afterward. The authors isolated CD4+ T cells after around nine days of culture. Recipients of the vaccine had no prior SARS-CoV-2 infection and negative nucleocapsid antibodies. The material was CD4+ T cells from PBMCs cultured with HCoV-NL63 spike peptides, obtained before COVID-19 vaccination. The receptors derive from a human donor who received a COVID-19 vaccine.

The gene calls are TRBV29-1 and TRBJ2-4, with TRBD2 identical over 7 bases. The germline gives CDR1 SQVTM, CDR2 ANQGSEA. J lost 5 bases, V lost 4 bases, and 8 bases had no gene match. This CDR3 spans 14 amino acids. CDR3 loop: CSVVRGGRQNIQYF. CDR3 in DNA: TGCAGCGTTGTGAGGGGAGGGCGCCAAAACATTCAGTACTTC.

This chain connects TRBV18 to TRBJ2-1; a weak D match, TRBD1 (7 bases). V lost 3 bases to trimming and J lost 5 bases, with 23 bases between them. The germline V gene has CDR1 KGHSH and CDR2 LQKENI. There are 18 residues in the CDR3. For the CDR3, the DNA is TGTGCCAGCTCACCGGGGGGTGTAGGGGGCCTGTCAAACAATGAGCAGTTCTTC. Its translation: CASSPGGVGGLSNNEQFF.

The chain combines TRBV18 with TRBJ1-3, with a possible D match to TRBD1 (5 bases). The CDR3 length is 14 residues. V lost 3 bases, J lost 2 bases, and 8 bases lay in between. Germline CDR1 and CDR2: KGHSH and LQKENI. CDR3 in DNA: TGTGCCAGCTCACCTCAAGGGGCTGGAAACACCATATATTTT. This encodes CASSPQGAGNTIYF.

In this sample, this clone turned up a few times. The chain employs TRBV5-5 and TRBJ1-6, with 8 bases matching TRBD1. The V gene end was trimmed by 5 bases and the J gene end by 8 bases; junction bases not matched to a gene: 9. From germline, CDR1 is SGHKS and CDR2 YYEKEE (reference sequence). The CDR3 is 15 amino acids. CDR3 amino acids: CASRRQGQEDSPLHF. Here the CDR3 DNA reads TGTGCCAGCAGGAGACAGGGACAGGAGGATTCACCCCTCCACTTT.

This chain uses TRBV6-5 with TRBJ1-3; D remains ambiguous. Trimming stripped 0 bases from V and 4 bases from J, with 13 bases between. The germline CDR1 and CDR2 sequences are MNHEY and SVGAGI. CDR3 length: 16 amino acids. The chain's CDR3 is CASSYSGYGSGNTIYF. The CDR3 coding sequence is TGTGCCAGCAGTTACTCGGGCTACGGATCCGGAAACACCATATATTTT.

CDR3 residues: CASSRQRNTEAFF. The CDR3 nucleotides read TGTGCCAGCAGCCGACAGAGGAACACTGAAGCTTTCTTT. V and J are TRBV7-2 and TRBJ1-1; D might be TRBD1 (5 bases). The CDR3 consists of 13 residues. Germline V CDR1 and CDR2: SGHTA, FQGNSA. Trimming removed 5 bases from V and 1 base from J, with 8 bases in between.

The gene calls are TRBV11-2 and TRBJ1-4; D is undetermined. V lost 5 bases, J lost 2 bases, and 12 bases lay in between. Germline lookup yields CDR1 SGHAT and CDR2 FQNNGV. The CDR3 has 15 residues. CDR3 region: CASSPGPGTNEKLFF. DNA for the CDR3: TGTGCCAGCAGCCCCGGCCCCGGGACTAATGAAAAACTGTTTTTT.

V and J are TRBV5-3 and TRBJ1-6; D ambiguous. TRBV5-3 has ORF status, its function being uncertain. The CDR3 loop spans 16 amino acids. V lost 4 bases and J lost 10, with 21 bases in between. The CDR3 loop reads CARSKPHGPRKSPLHF. As DNA, the CDR3 is TGTGCCAGAAGCAAACCCCATGGACCGCGGAAATCACCCCTCCACTTT.